This T cell receptor beta chain was sequenced for a study of shared clonotypes between healthy human individuals. Study findings and constraints: Exclusively blood specimens were collected; tissue repertoires likely differ.

Germline CDR1 reads LNHNV; CDR2 reads YYDKDF (reference sequence). The CDR3 contains 15 residues. After removal of 3 bases from V and 7 bases from J, the junction contained 6 bases not matched to a gene. Over several immunoSEQ plates, each subset's genomic DNA was distributed in even portions. Here immunoSEQ multiplex PCR was the method, and the copy in TCRdb shows in-frame clones only, minus some. The data contain roughly 500,000 clones, about 95% of them seen just once; the ten biggest clones take up about 0.064%. Healthy HIV-negative adults with no recent acute infections or vaccinations were recruited as donors. CD45RA+ naive and CD45RA-negative memory subsets were separated from CD4+ cells. A remark on this clone: No antigen is known for it.

The clonotype was recovered from a woman in her 30s in good health. Sequencing was carried out using naive CD4+ T cells sorted from blood. Indicated subset: CD45RA+ positively selected. J is TRBJ2-4 and V is TRBV15, with 10 bases matching TRBD1. CDR3 loop: CATSRTRQGANIQYF. Here the CDR3 DNA reads TGTGCCACCAGCAGGACCAGACAGGGGGCTAACATTCAGTACTTC.